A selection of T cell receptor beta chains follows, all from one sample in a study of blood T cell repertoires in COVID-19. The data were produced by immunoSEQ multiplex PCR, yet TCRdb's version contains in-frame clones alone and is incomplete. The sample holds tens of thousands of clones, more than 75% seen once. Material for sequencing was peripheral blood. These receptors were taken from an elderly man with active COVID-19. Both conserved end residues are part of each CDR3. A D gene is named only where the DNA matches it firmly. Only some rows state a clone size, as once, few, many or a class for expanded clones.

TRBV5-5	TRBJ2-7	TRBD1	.	CASSFLQGNEQYF	TGTGCCAGCAGCTTTTTACAGGGGAACGAGCAGTACTTC
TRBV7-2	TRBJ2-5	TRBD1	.	CASSLVFPGTGGQETQYF	TGTGCCAGCAGCTTAGTTTTCCCCGGGACAGGGGGCCAAGAGACCCAGTACTTC
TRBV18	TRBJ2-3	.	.	CASSPDSDWVRDTQYF	TGTGCCAGCTCACCGGACAGTGACTGGGTAAGAGATACGCAGTATTTT
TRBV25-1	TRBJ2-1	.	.	CASSESGGYNEQFF	TGTGCCAGCAGTGAATCCGGCGGGTACAATGAGCAGTTCTTC
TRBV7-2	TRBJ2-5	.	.	CASSLGGTQYF	TGTGCCAGCAGCCTCGGAGGAACCCAGTACTTC
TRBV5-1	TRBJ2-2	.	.	CASSLLDVNTGELFF	TGCGCCAGCAGCTTACTAGATGTGAACACCGGGGAGCTGTTTTTT
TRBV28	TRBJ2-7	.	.	CASSLLYEQYF	TGTGCCAGCAGTCTCCTATACGAGCAGTACTTC
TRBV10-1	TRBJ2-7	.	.	CASSGWTGGEQYF	TGCGCCAGCAGTGGGTGGACAGGAGGGGAGCAGTACTTC
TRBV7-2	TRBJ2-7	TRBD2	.	CASSLGGGNSYEQYF	TGTGCCAGCAGCTTAGGGGGGGGAAACTCCTACGAGCAGTACTTC
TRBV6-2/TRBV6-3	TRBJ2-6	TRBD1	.	CASSRSPTGPGGANVLTF	TGTGCCAGCAGCCGCAGCCCGACAGGGCCCGGGGGGGCCAACGTCCTGACTTTC
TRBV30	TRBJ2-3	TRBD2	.	CAWKLAGGPGTQYF	TGTGCCTGGAAACTGGCGGGAGGGCCAGGTACGCAGTATTTT
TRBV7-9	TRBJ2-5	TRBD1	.	CASSLVRTGEETQYF	TGTGCCAGCAGCTTAGTTCGGACAGGGGAAGAGACCCAGTACTTC
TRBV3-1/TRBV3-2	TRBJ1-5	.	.	CASSPTGNQPQHF	TGTGCCAGCAGCCCAACAGGGAATCAGCCCCAGCATTTT
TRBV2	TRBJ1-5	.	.	CARGTFGNQPQHF	TGTGCCAGAGGGACATTCGGCAATCAGCCCCAGCATTTT
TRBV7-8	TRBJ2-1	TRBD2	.	CASSFGRRGKEQFF	TGTGCCAGCAGCTTCGGACGGCGGGGGAAGGAGCAGTTCTTC
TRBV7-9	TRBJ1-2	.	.	CASSLGEDRSDGYTF	TGTGCCAGCAGCTTAGGGGAAGACAGGTCGGATGGCTACACCTTC
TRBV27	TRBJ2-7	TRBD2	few	CASSLTTGGTSGRLGEQYF	TGTGCCAGCAGTCTAACGACAGGGGGGACTAGCGGGAGGTTGGGGGAGCAGTACTTC
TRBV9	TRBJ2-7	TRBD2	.	CASSEGTSGYEQYF	TGTGCCAGCAGCGAGGGGACTAGTGGCTACGAGCAGTACTTC
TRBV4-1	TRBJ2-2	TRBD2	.	CASKAGEWANTGELFF	TGCGCCAGCAAGGCGGGAGAATGGGCGAACACCGGGGAGCTGTTTTTT
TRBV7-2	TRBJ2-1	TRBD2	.	CASSLGRTRRGNEQFF	TGTGCCAGCAGCTTAGGGAGGACTAGAAGGGGCAATGAGCAGTTCTTC